This paragraph covers one TCR beta chain sequence. This entry is derived from a study of blood T cell repertoires in COVID-19. Authors' methods: How many nucleated cells were present was estimated from reference gene primer amplification. The data were produced by immunoSEQ multiplex PCR, yet TCRdb's version contains in-frame clones alone and is incomplete. Clone size and the V and J calls come from that table; the DNA yielded D and trimming. The sample holds about 180,000 clones, approximately 81% seen once. The CDR3 length is 15 residues. V was pared by 0 bases and J by 3 bases, with 6 bases between. Germline V gene data show CDR1 as WSHSY and CDR2 as SAAADI. This study enrolled people aged about 18 to 95 from roughly 24 US geographic areas. Participant-given clinical history determined each cohort assignment.

V is TRBV10-2 and J is TRBJ2-6; perhaps TRBD2 as D (6 bases). The TCR was taken from a woman aged 40 to 50 with acute COVID-19. The sample taken for sequencing was PBMCs or T cells enriched from blood (not recorded which). CDR3 amino acids: CASSESEGGANVLTF. CDR3 in DNA: TGCGCCAGCAGTGAGTCGGAGGGTGGGGCCAACGTCCTGACTTTC.